These 28 T cell receptor beta chains were all obtained from the same sample, sequenced in a study of PD-1 blockade in classical Hodgkin lymphoma. After autologous stem cell transplantation all patients relapsed, and prior brentuximab vedotin exposure differed between cohorts. Clones were sequenced by immunoSEQ multiplex PCR, and TCRdb holds only the in-frame ones, with some missing. The repertoire holds more than 140,000 clones, about four fifths seen once, with roughly a tenth in the top ten. The input for sequencing was peripheral blood mononuclear cells (PBMCs), taken before the second cycle of nivolumab. These TCRs come from a human donor with classical Hodgkin lymphoma.

The genes are TRBV7-2 and TRBJ1-3; no reliable D call. CDR3 length equals 16 residues. V lost 5 bases, J lost 4 bases, and 18 bases lay in between. Germline values: CDR1 SGHTA, CDR2 FQGNSA. In DNA form, the CDR3 reads TGTGCCAGCAGCCCTCCAAACAAGCCGGACGGAAACACCATATATTTT. As protein: CASSPPNKPDGNTIYF.

The chain uses TRBV6-4 and TRBJ1-2, with D perhaps TRBD1 (5 bases). The CDR3 consists of 14 residues. Germline V CDR1 and CDR2: MRHNA, SNTAGT. V lost 0 bases, J lost 8 bases, and 13 bases lay in between. This chain's CDR3 is CASSDSHQGYGYTF. The CDR3 bases are TGTGCCAGCAGTGACTCACACCAGGGTTACGGCTACACCTTC.

The chain couples TRBV6-5 to TRBJ2-3; D is unclear. The V end lost 4 bases, the J end lost 5 bases, and 10 bases lay between the germline ends. Germline V CDR1 and CDR2: MNHEY, SVGAGI. This CDR3 contains 13 residues. The CDR3 region is CASSFTVVDTQYF. For the CDR3, the DNA is TGTGCCAGCAGTTTCACGGTCGTAGATACGCAGTATTTT.

This clone was detected once. The V gene is TRBV2, the J gene TRBJ2-1; 9 nucleotides align to TRBD2. The germline CDR1 and CDR2 sequences are SNHLY and FYNNEI. V dropped 7 bases and J dropped 0; count of bases not matched to a gene: 4. The CDR3 is 15 amino acids. This CDR3 is CASTATSGSYNEQFF. The DNA of the CDR3 is TGTGCCAGCACAGCGACTAGCGGCTCCTACAATGAGCAGTTCTTC.

The sample holds a few counts of this clone. V and J are TRBV7-9 and TRBJ1-1; tentatively, D is TRBD1 (6 bases). V dropped 4 bases and J dropped 10 bases, with 19 bases sitting between them. The CDR3 has 14 residues. Germline-derived CDR1 and CDR2 are SEHNR and FQNEAQ (reference sequence). The CDR3 region is CASSYPTGTRGAFF. CDR3 coding DNA: TGTGCCAGCAGCTACCCCACAGGGACCCGGGGAGCTTTCTTT.

V is TRBV9 and J is TRBJ1-1, with 8 positions matching TRBD1. The ends lost 4 bases at V and 8 bases at J; junction bases unmatched: 7. Germline-derived CDR1 and CDR2 are SGDLS and YYNGEE. The CDR3 has 13 residues. DNA for the CDR3: TGTGCCAGCAGCCCACTCGGACAGGGAGAAGCTTTCTTT. Protein product: CASSPLGQGEAFF.

The sample holds a few counts of this clone. The junction differs from germline at one of its ends, possibly a read error. This chain connects TRBV7-7 to TRBJ1-1; D gene uncertain. The CDR3 spans 13 residues. Germline lookup yields CDR1 SSHAT and CDR2 FNYEAQ (reference sequence). CDR3 bases: TGTGCTAGCAGCCGCGGACTGAACACTGAAGCTTTCTTT. This codes for CASSRGLNTEAFF. Using reference TRBV7-7 and TRBJ1-1 for the parts outside the CDR3, the full variable domain is GAGVSQSPRYKVTKRGQDVTLRCDPISSHATLYWYQQALGQGPEFLTYFNYEAQPDKSGLPSDRFSAERPEGSISTLTIQRTEQRDSAMYRCASSRGLNTEAFFGQGTRLTVV.

This chain joins TRBV28 and TRBJ2-7; maybe TRBD2 (6 bases). CDR1 is MDHEN and CDR2 is SYDVKM in the germline V gene. The length of the CDR3 is 13 residues. Trimming took off 7 bases at V and 3 bases at J, with 13 bases between the two ends. The CDR3 sequence: CASTRGSIYEQYF. The CDR3 DNA reads TGTGCCAGCACCCGGGGGAGTATCTACGAGCAGTACTTC. Full variable domain (rest looked up from reference TRBV28 and TRBJ2-7): DVKVTQSSRYLVKRTGEKVFLECVQDMDHENMFWYRQDPGLGLRLIYFSYDVKMKEKGDIPEGYSVSREKKERFSLILESASTNQTSMYLCASTRGSIYEQYFGPGTRLTVT.

The chain combines TRBV7-3 with TRBJ2-5; 8 bases fit TRBD1. Germline V gives CDR1 SGHTA, CDR2 FQGTGA. V lost 3 bases to trimming and J lost 2 bases; unmatched junction nucleotides: 8. There are 16 residues in the CDR3. The CDR3 coding sequence is TGTGCCAGCAGCTTTGTCGGGACAGGCTTACAAGAGACCCAGTACTTC. It translates to CASSFVGTGLQETQYF.

The gene calls are TRBV19 and TRBJ2-5, with D possibly TRBD1 on 5 matching bases. CDR3 size: 13 residues. Trimming shortened V by 6 bases and J by 5 bases, and 13 bases separated the two germline ends. The germline V gene encodes CDR1 LNHDA and CDR2 SQIVND (reference sequence). The CDR3 nucleotides are TGTGCCAGTAGGGGGCAGTACCGGGAGACCCAGTACTTC. Amino acid sequence: CASRGQYRETQYF.

The chain carries TRBV7-3 and TRBJ1-1; no firm D call. Trimming shortened V by 5 bases and J by 5 bases, and 12 bases separated the two germline ends. The germline gives CDR1 SGHTA, CDR2 FQGTGA. This CDR3 spans 13 amino acids. CDR3 sequence (DNA): TGTGCCAGCAGCAAGACCTCGGAGACTGAAGCTTTCTTT. Encoded protein: CASSKTSETEAFF. Combining the CDR3 with reference TRBV7-3 and TRBJ1-1 gives the whole variable domain GAGVSQTPSNKVTEKGKYVELRCDPISGHTALYWYRQSLGQGPEFLIYFQGTGAADDSGLPNDRFFAVRPEGSVSTLKIQRTERGDSAVYLCASSKTSETEAFFGQGTRLTVV.

V and J are TRBV7-8 and TRBJ2-2; D is perhaps TRBD1 (6 bases). V was cut by 6 bases and J by 1 base, with 9 bases left in between. CDR1 and CDR2 (germline): SGHVS, FQNEAQ. The CDR3 is 14 residues long. The CDR3 DNA is TGTGCCAGCAGAGGGACATTGAACACCGGGGAGCTGTTTTTT. This sequence encodes CASRGTLNTGELFF.

The genes are TRBV7-2 and TRBJ1-2, with 8 positions matching TRBD1. Trimming took 5 bases from V and 3 from J; bases not matched to a gene: 8. Per the germline V gene, CDR1 is SGHTA and CDR2 is FQGNSA. The CDR3 spans 15 residues. As DNA, the CDR3 is TGTGCCAGCAGCCTCGGACAGGGTGGATACTATGGCTACACCTTC. This gives the protein CASSLGQGGYYGYTF.

This clone was picked up a small number of times. V gene TRBV5-1 combines with J gene TRBJ2-4; D remains ambiguous. Germline CDR1 and CDR2: SGHRS and YFSETQ. Trimming stripped 4 bases from V and 4 bases from J, with 15 bases between. This CDR3 comprises 15 residues. The CDR3 loop reads CASSPTAGGKNIQYF. In DNA, the CDR3 is TGCGCCAGCAGCCCAACTGCAGGTGGGAAAAACATTCAGTACTTC.

This chain connects TRBV28 to TRBJ2-5; the D gene is possibly TRBD2 (5 bases). The length of the CDR3 is 16 residues. V was shortened by 3 bases and J by 5 bases, with 19 bases between the two germline ends. The V gene's germline CDR1 is MDHEN and CDR2 SYDVKM. CDR3 region: CASSFGTRRGSETQYF. CDR3 nucleotides: TGTGCCAGCAGTTTCGGAACCCGTAGAGGGTCGGAGACCCAGTACTTC. The full variable domain, its missing parts supplied by reference TRBV28 and TRBJ2-5, is DVKVTQSSRYLVKRTGEKVFLECVQDMDHENMFWYRQDPGLGLRLIYFSYDVKMKEKGDIPEGYSVSREKKERFSLILESASTNQTSMYLCASSFGTRRGSETQYFGPGTRLLVL.

CDR3 amino acids: CASSLRQGVVDTQYF. CDR3 bases: TGTGCCAGCAGCTTACGACAGGGGGTGGTGGATACGCAGTATTTT. The V call is TRBV11-3, the J call TRBJ2-3, with 9 positions matching TRBD1. Germline CDR1 SGHNT, CDR2 YENEEA. The ends lost 2 bases at V and 6 bases at J; junction bases unmatched: 6. The CDR3 sequence is 15 residues long.

The V and J genes are TRBV11-2 and TRBJ2-4, with D perhaps TRBD1 (5 bases). Germline V gene lookup returns CDR1 SGHAT and CDR2 FQNNGV. The CDR3 sequence is 17 residues long. Trimming stripped 4 bases from V and 7 bases from J, with 23 bases between. CDR3 in DNA: TGTGCCAGCAGCTCTTTAAAACAGGCTATCCTGGCGAACATTCAGTACTTC. Protein sequence: CASSSLKQAILANIQYF.

This clone was observed a few times. The chain combines TRBV5-1 with TRBJ2-7, with a tentative D call TRBD1 (6 bases). The CDR3 contains 14 residues. The V end lost 0 bases, the J end lost 6 bases, and 13 bases lay between the germline ends. The germline gives CDR1 SGHRS, CDR2 YFSETQ. The CDR3 sequence: CASSLGQASLEQYF. The CDR3 bases are TGCGCCAGCAGCTTGGGACAGGCCAGCCTCGAGCAGTACTTC. The complete variable domain, with remaining parts taken from reference TRBV5-1 and TRBJ2-7, reads KAGVTQTPRYLIKTRGQQVTLSCSPISGHRSVSWYQQTPGQGLQFLFEYFSETQRNKGNFPGRFSGRQFSNSRSEMNVSTLELGDSALYLCASSLGQASLEQYFGPGTRLTVT.

This chain joins TRBV28 and TRBJ2-2; either TRBD1 or TRBD2 may fit D (5 bases each). The germline V and J ends were trimmed by 6 bases and 1 base, with 18 bases remaining between them. This CDR3 comprises 17 residues. Germline V gene data show CDR1 as MDHEN and CDR2 as SYDVKM. The CDR3 spells CASRKLRERLNTGELFF. CDR3 DNA: TGTGCCAGCAGGAAACTCAGGGAGAGGTTGAACACCGGGGAGCTGTTTTTT.

The chain carries TRBV6-5 and TRBJ1-5; D perhaps matches TRBD1 (5 bases). CDR1 MNHEY and CDR2 SVGAGI come from the germline V gene. The CDR3 has 13 residues. The V end lost 5 bases, the J end lost 10 bases, and 15 bases lay between the germline ends. CDR3 DNA: TGTGCCAGCAGTGGCGGTCGGGGCCGCCCCCAGCATTTT. Translation gives CASSGGRGRPQHF.

The chain employs TRBV20-1 and TRBJ2-3, with D unclear. There are 11 residues in the CDR3. Germline V lookup: CDR1 DFQATT, CDR2 SNEGSKA (reference sequence). V was trimmed by 3 bases and J by 4 bases, leaving 5 bases between them. CDR3 in DNA: TGCAGTGCTAGTCGGGCAGATACGCAGTATTTT. Its translation: CSASRADTQYF.

The chain uses TRBV19 and TRBJ1-5, with D possibly TRBD1 on 5 matching bases. This CDR3 contains 15 residues. Germline CDR1 reads LNHDA; CDR2 reads SQIVND (reference sequence). Trimming removed 3 bases from V and 1 base from J, with 10 bases in between. In DNA, the CDR3 is TGTGCCAGTAGTATCGCAGGGCCCAGCAATCAGCCCCAGCATTTT. It translates to CASSIAGPSNQPQHF.

The V gene is TRBV7-6, the J gene TRBJ2-3, with D perhaps matching TRBD2 (6 bases). The germline CDR1 and CDR2 sequences are SGHVS and FNYEAQ. The CDR3 runs to 14 residues. V lost 2 bases, J lost 6 bases, and 12 bases lay in between. CDR3 sequence: CASSLLAGYDTQYF. As DNA, the CDR3 is TGTGCCAGCAGCTTATTGGCGGGATACGATACGCAGTATTTT. Full variable domain (missing parts from reference TRBV7-6 and TRBJ2-3): GAGVSQSPRYKVTKRGQDVALRCDPISGHVSLYWYRQALGQGPEFLTYFNYEAQQDKSGLPNDRFSAERPEGSISTLTIQRTEQRDSAMYRCASSLLAGYDTQYFGPGTRLTVL.

To note about this clone: Other DNA variants within this sample encode the same CDR3. This chain joins TRBV11-2 and TRBJ2-7; D is ambiguous. This CDR3 spans 12 amino acids. In germline, CDR1 is SGHAT, CDR2 FQNNGV. The germline V and J ends were trimmed by 1 base and 3 bases, with 4 bases remaining between them. CDR3 nucleotides: TGTGCCAGCAGCTTAGGCAGCTACGAGCAGTACTTC. It yields the protein CASSLGSYEQYF.

J is TRBJ1-2 and V is TRBV5-5, with D tentatively TRBD1 (6 bases). The V gene lost 0 bases and the J gene lost 4 bases, with 10 bases spanning the gap. CDR1 and CDR2 (germline): SGHKS, YYEKEE (reference sequence). This CDR3 comprises 14 residues. Written as DNA, the CDR3 is TGTGCCAGCAGCTTGGACGACAGGACCTATGGCTACACCTTC. It translates to CASSLDDRTYGYTF.

The chain has TRBV6-1 and TRBJ1-2; 7 nucleotides align to TRBD1. The CDR3 sequence is 12 residues long. The V gene's germline CDR1 is MNHNS and CDR2 SASEGT. Trimming removed 6 bases from V and 8 bases from J; junction bases left unmatched: 6. CDR3 sequence (DNA): TGTGCCAGCAGCCACAGGGGCGAAGGCTACACCTTC. Its protein is CASSHRGEGYTF.

V is TRBV5-4 and J is TRBJ2-7; D unresolved. Trimming removed 2 bases from V and 2 bases from J, with 8 bases in between. Germline lookup yields CDR1 SGHNT and CDR2 YYREEE (reference sequence). The CDR3 runs 13 residues. In nucleotides, the CDR3 is TGTGCCAGCAGCTTCCAAGGAGCCTACGAGCAGTACTTC. Translating gives CASSFQGAYEQYF.

This chain links TRBV6-6 with TRBJ2-1; tentatively, D is TRBD1 or TRBD2 (5 bases each). The CDR3 contains 15 residues. The germline V gene has CDR1 MNHNY and CDR2 SVGAGI (reference sequence). V gave up 0 bases and J gave up 9 bases, with 15 bases separating them. The CDR3 DNA follows: TGTGCCAGCAGTTACTCATCCCAGGGTGGGGGTGAGCAGTTCTTC. The encoded protein is CASSYSSQGGGEQFF.